Listed below are T cell receptor beta chains from one sample, sequenced in a study of early T cells in non-severe SARS-CoV-2 infection. TCRdb re-derived calls from the 5' RACE reads in MiXCR, one entry per CDR3 protein. The sample contains approximately 65,000 distinct CDR3 sequences, about 13% of which appear only once. The specimen was whole blood. These receptors all come from an adult who was a healthcare worker with PCR-confirmed SARS-CoV-2 infection or an uninfected control (not recorded which). CDR3s include the opening cysteine and the closing phenylalanine or tryptophan. A row's size may be missing; if present it is once, few, many or a size class.

CDR3aa: CASSPTSETEAFF
abundance: -
v_gene: TRBV9
j_gene: TRBJ1-1

CDR3aa: CAIRDAVGDTEAFF
abundance: -
v_gene: TRBV6-1
j_gene: TRBJ1-1

CDR3aa: CASTPFGQGDGYTF
abundance: few
v_gene: TRBV5-4
j_gene: TRBJ1-2

CDR3aa: CASSLDWSSYEQYF
abundance: -
v_gene: TRBV5-4
j_gene: TRBJ2-7

CDR3aa: CASSPSFGQGFPRTQYF
abundance: -
v_gene: TRBV7-2
j_gene: TRBJ2-5

CDR3aa: CASSLGTSTGELFF
abundance: -
v_gene: TRBV11-1
j_gene: TRBJ2-2

CDR3aa: CASGGTSGSDTQYF
abundance: few
v_gene: TRBV6-1
j_gene: TRBJ2-3

CDR3aa: CSVDTGDSGYTF
abundance: many
v_gene: TRBV29-1
j_gene: TRBJ1-2

CDR3aa: CASSRDRGFEQFF
abundance: -
v_gene: TRBV6-1
j_gene: TRBJ2-1

CDR3aa: CSVAPQAAVTEAFF
abundance: -
v_gene: TRBV29-1
j_gene: TRBJ1-1

CDR3aa: CASSQDLPTGGKSYEQYF
abundance: -
v_gene: TRBV4-2
j_gene: TRBJ2-7

CDR3aa: CASRADSYGYTF
abundance: -
v_gene: TRBV12-3/TRBV12-4
j_gene: TRBJ1-2

CDR3aa: CSAVQRDTQYF
abundance: many
v_gene: TRBV20-1
j_gene: TRBJ2-3

CDR3aa: CASSTPGPGELFF
abundance: -
v_gene: TRBV9
j_gene: TRBJ2-2

CDR3aa: CASSSSAGTNTQYF
abundance: -
v_gene: TRBV7-9
j_gene: TRBJ2-3

CDR3aa: CASSVTGTAGNTIYF
abundance: few
v_gene: TRBV9
j_gene: TRBJ1-3

CDR3aa: CASSLNTGSINQPQHF
abundance: many
v_gene: TRBV7-8
j_gene: TRBJ1-5

CDR3aa: CASSFTRGGEYQETQYF
abundance: -
v_gene: TRBV11-3
j_gene: TRBJ2-5

CDR3aa: CASTQMGGTLYF
abundance: -
v_gene: TRBV2
j_gene: TRBJ2-3

CDR3aa: CAISESKFYEQYF
abundance: few
v_gene: TRBV10-3
j_gene: TRBJ2-7